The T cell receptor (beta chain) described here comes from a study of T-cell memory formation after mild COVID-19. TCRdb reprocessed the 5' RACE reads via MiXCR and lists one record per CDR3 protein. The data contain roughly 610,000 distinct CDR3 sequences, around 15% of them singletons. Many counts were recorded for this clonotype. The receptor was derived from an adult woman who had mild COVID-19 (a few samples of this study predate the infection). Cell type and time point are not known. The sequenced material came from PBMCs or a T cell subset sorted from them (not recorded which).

The CDR3 region is CASNHGTSQNEQFF. The CDR3 DNA is TGTGCCAGCAACCATGGGACTAGCCAAAATGAGCAGTTCTTC. The rearrangement uses TRBV6-2 or TRBV6-3 and TRBJ2-1; 9 nucleotides align to TRBD2. Looked up from germline, CDR1 is MNHEY and CDR2 is SVGEGT. The V and J ends lost 7 bases and 7 bases, in that order; junction bases with no gene match: 8. The CDR3 sequence is 14 residues long.